This TCR beta chain was found in a study of T cells in Graves' hyperthyroidism and ophthalmopathy. Fresh peripheral blood, about 9.3 ml, yielded the PBMCs. With 0 bases removed from V and 3 bases from J, the gap between germline ends came to 9 bases. In germline, CDR1 is SGHRS, CDR2 YFSETQ. The CDR3 totals 15 residues. The investigators amplified TCR beta CDR3 regions from RNA transcripts. RT-PCR in the first round (using the HTBI primer set) targeted the TCR CDR3. Using its own MiXCR run on the multiplex PCR reads, TCRdb lists one record per CDR3 protein. Of more than 100,000 distinct CDR3 sequences listed, roughly 44% are singletons.

This TCR was sampled from a middle-aged man with Graves' hyperthyroidism. The material sequenced was blood. The rearrangement links TRBV5-1 to TRBJ1-4; no definite D call. In DNA, the CDR3 is TGCGCCAGCAGCTTGGAGGTGGTGCCTAATGAAAAACTGTTTTTT. It codes for CASSLEVVPNEKLFF.